This TCR beta chain derives from a study of blood T cell repertoires in COVID-19. Study context: Whether acute or convalescent, the COVID-19 samples came from the United States, Italy and Spain.

Repertoires were generated with immunoSEQ multiplex PCR, while TCRdb's copy carries only in-frame clones and drops some. Among some 330,000 clones listed, over 75% were seen once. Looked up from germline, CDR1 is SGHKS and CDR2 is YYEKEE (reference sequence). The CDR3 totals 16 residues. Trimming removed 6 bases from V and 0 bases from J; junction bases left unmatched: 10. This sequence joins TRBV5-5 and TRBJ2-7, with 9 bases aligning to TRBD1. The source of this sequence is a man aged 30-40 years who had recovered from COVID-19. Sequences were obtained from PBMCs or T cells enriched from blood (not recorded which). Here the CDR3 reads CASIRDRAPYSYEQYF. The CDR3 DNA follows: TGTGCCAGCATCAGGGACAGGGCCCCATACTCCTACGAGCAGTACTTC.